Below, one T cell receptor beta chain is given with its context. TCRdb recomputed calls from the 5' RACE reads with MiXCR, one row per CDR3 protein. The data hold 500,000 to 600,000 distinct CDR3 sequences, with roughly a fifth observed a single time. The source of the sample is a study of identical twins. This CDR3 has 15 residues. CDR1 and CDR2 (germline): SQVTM, ANQGSEA. The V gene end was trimmed by 4 bases and the J gene end by 6 bases; junction bases not matched to a gene: 14. The data were also submitted as part of a second study, on T cells expressing NK-cell markers. As that study records: The study found dominant NKG2C+ clonotypes at roughly 1.0-7.0% of CD8+ T cells in roughly six donors.

The sample taken for sequencing was CD4+ T cells sorted from blood. The receptor was isolated from a woman aged 18-30 years in good health. V gene TRBV29-1 combines with J gene TRBJ2-7, with 8 bases fitting TRBD1. The CDR3 loop is CSVADPGQVASEQYF. CDR3 bases: TGCAGCGTTGCCGACCCGGGACAGGTGGCTTCCGAGCAGTACTTC.